This T cell receptor beta chain was sequenced in a study of tumor and adjacent non-tumor tissue in lung cancer (dated by TCRdb to the late 2010s). About the study as a whole: By cancer type, the cohort comprised eleven to twelve adenocarcinoma patients, 2 squamous cell carcinoma patients and 1 small cell lung cancer patient. Ages among the roughly 15 patients ranged from roughly 31 to 85 years, there were about ten men and 5 women, and disease was at TNM stage I to III. Sequencing generated a total of roughly 130 million productive TCRbeta reads, averaging around 4.3 million reads per sample. The study compared bulk TCRbeta repertoires between lung tumor tissue and matched distant non-tumor lung tissue from about 14 lung cancer patients. For each patient, one tumor sample and one normal lung sample were taken, giving some 33 paired specimens that underwent TCRbeta CDR3 sequencing.

The CDR3, from cysteine to phenylalanine, totals 16 residues. Only CDR3 DNA is held: 48 bases, read in frame from base 1. For this chain, trimming is 0 bases at the V end and 4 bases at the J end, and the number of junction bases without a gene match is 6. Based on the germline V gene, the CDR1 and CDR2 sequences are MGHRA and YSYEKL. RNA was isolated from bulk unsorted tissue, and RNA quality was assessed with a NanoDrop ND-1000 and an Agilent 2100. For the normal lung samples, distant non-tumor tissue was collected more than 3 cm away from the tumor edge. All donors had newly diagnosed lung cancer, had not received prior chemotherapy, and were admitted for thoracic surgery in China between August and November 2014. Patients with previous radiotherapy or chemotherapy, or with another concurrent cancer, were excluded from the study. Surgical tissue pieces of about 1-2 cm3 were preserved in RNAlater solution and stored at -80 °C until use.

Results and caveats for the whole study, not just this receptor: TCR diversity (inverse Simpson) was significantly higher in tumor than in normal lung tissue (about 400 vs 150, P = 0.0075, Mann-Whitney U test). Neither the sequencing platform nor unique molecular identifiers are mentioned in the methods. Because peripheral blood was not sequenced, the blood TCRbeta repertoires of the lung cancer patients in the study went unexamined. Younger patients had significantly higher TCR diversity, and higher tumor TCR diversity was associated with shorter overall and disease-free survival. The top 100 clones made up a significantly larger cumulative share of the repertoire in normal lung than in tumor tissue. With only 15 patients in the cohort, the authors noted that larger samples and more detailed clinical data are needed.

This clonotype was counted at least ten times. It lacks a known antigen. Base qualities were left out, and no much larger clone turns up one base away. Libraries came from multiplex PCR. Sequencer: Illumina HiSeq 2500. TCRbeta libraries were built by three rounds of nested PCR using primers (Table S4), following protocols modified from ARM-PCR. PCR products of 200-500 bp were gel-excised and purified with the QIAquick gel extraction kit before sequencing. Concerning the study's data processing: Trimmomatic was used to clean the reads, FLASH was used to merge the reads into complete CDR3 sequences, and MiTCR was used to assign the reads to V(D)J germline segments. Clonal diversity was computed as the inverse Simpson's index with VDJtools. Productive reads were defined as in-frame sequences without a premature stop codon. Through fastp at Q25 and MiXCR, TCRdb rebuilt clones from the public reads, retaining in-frame beta chains. Here each entry gathers all rows of one CDR3 protein and keeps the most common genes and DNA. What appears here as the V and J calls and clone size reflects TCRdb's work, not the paper's. The sample table shows roughly 75,000 distinct CDR3 sequences, and approximately 68% are seen once. The biggest ten clones account for around a quarter of the sample.

The rearranged segments are TRBV4-1 and TRBJ2-1, and TRBD2 matches 7 of the central bases. The TCR originated in a woman between 50 and 59 years old with non-small cell lung cancer. The material sequenced was distant non-tumor lung tissue. The DNA is TGCGCCAGCAGCCAAGATTCCGCTAGCGGTTACAATGAGCAGTTCTTC. This is translated as CASSQDSASGYNEQFF.